Following are 21 T cell receptor beta chains from one sample sequenced in a study of graft-versus-host responses after intestinal transplantation (dated by TCRdb to the early 2020s). The sample's time point label, decoded: cells obtained before transplantation from donor or recipient. Library prep was done by the immunoSEQ multiplex PCR assay. In TCRdb, the immuneACCESS table is reduced to in-frame sequences with V and J assigned. These tables do not hold every clone; where another copy was compared, an unresolved V gene accounts for under half, and the others remain unexplained. The sample includes 140,000 or so clones, with about 90% observed a single time. The ten largest account for roughly 0.19% of the sample. No antigen has been assigned to these receptors. The specimen comprised unstimulated CD4+ T cells sorted from spleen or lymph node cells, sampled before intestinal transplant. The origin of the receptors is a human donor who received an intestinal transplant.

In regard to this clone: Additional DNA sequences in this sample encode the identical CDR3. This rearrangement joins TRBV7-6 to TRBJ2-5, with 8 nucleotides matching TRBD1. V lost 4 bases to trimming and J lost 6 bases; unmatched junction nucleotides: 4. Germline V lookup: CDR1 SGHVS, CDR2 FNYEAQ. This CDR3 is built from 13 residues. DNA of the CDR3: TGTGCCAGCAGCTCTGGACAGGGAAAGACCCAGTACTTC. Residues: CASSSGQGKTQYF.

This sequence joins TRBV7-2 and TRBJ2-1; 12 bases are shared with TRBD2. CDR1 is SGHTA, CDR2 FQGNSA, per germline. With 3 bases clipped from V and 6 bases from J, the junction kept 3 bases outside the gene matches. CDR3 length: 15 amino acids. DNA of the CDR3: TGTGCCAGCAGCTTGGGACTAGCGGGCACCAATGAGCAGTTCTTC. This codes for CASSLGLAGTNEQFF.

V is TRBV30 and J is TRBJ1-4; D uncertain. V lost 8 bases and J lost 7, with 11 bases in between. CDR1 and CDR2 from the germline V gene are GTSNPN and SVGIG (reference sequence). The CDR3 has 11 amino acids. The CDR3 nucleotides are TGTGCCCTCCTGGTGGGTGAAAAACTGTTTTTT. It translates to CALLVGEKLFF.

The chain is built from TRBV6-6 and TRBJ2-1, with 13 bases matching TRBD2. After removal of 7 bases from V and 7 bases from J, the junction contained 10 bases not matched to a gene. The CDR3 is 16 amino acids. Looked up from germline, CDR1 is MNHNY and CDR2 is SVGAGI (reference sequence). This CDR3 is CASNLGRTSGRNEQFF. CDR3 coding DNA: TGTGCCAGCAACTTGGGTAGGACTAGCGGGAGAAATGAGCAGTTCTTC.

The chain has TRBV6-4 and TRBJ2-3, with unresolved D. The CDR3 has 12 residues. Trimming took off 6 bases at V and 0 bases at J, with 4 bases between the two ends. The germline gives CDR1 MRHNA, CDR2 SNTAGT. For the CDR3, the DNA is TGTGCCAGCAGAGGGAGCACAGATACGCAGTATTTT. Translation: CASRGSTDTQYF.

This clone was counted a single time. The chain employs TRBV27 and TRBJ2-2, with D possibly being TRBD1 (6 bases). The V gene lost 3 bases and the J gene lost 7 bases, with 9 bases spanning the gap. This CDR3 spans 13 amino acids. CDR1 is MNHEY and CDR2 is SMNVEV in the germline V gene (reference sequence). In DNA, the CDR3 is TGTGCCAGCAGTTTCAGGGGCCGCGGGGAGCTGTTTTTT. Translating it yields CASSFRGRGELFF.

The rearrangement joins TRBV2 to TRBJ2-3; a weak D match, TRBD1 (5 bases). CDR3 size: 13 residues. The V and J ends lost 4 bases and 4 bases respectively, with 9 bases between them. CDR1 and CDR2 (germline): SNHLY, FYNNEI. Here the CDR3 reads CASSGGIADTQYF. The CDR3 nucleotides are TGTGCCAGCAGTGGGGGCATCGCAGATACGCAGTATTTT.

The rearrangement joins TRBV19 to TRBJ2-7, with D perhaps TRBD1 or TRBD2 (5 bases each). Trimming took 5 bases from V and 5 from J, leaving 16 bases between them. There are 14 residues in the CDR3. Germline CDR1 is LNHDA and CDR2 is SQIVND (reference sequence). The CDR3 bases are TGTGCCAGTAGTCCCCCCGGGGCAAGGGACGAGCAGTACTTC. Amino acid sequence: CASSPPGARDEQYF.

The CDR3 nucleotides are TGCAGCACCGAGGGGGAGGATGGCTACACCTTC. Amino acid sequence: CSTEGEDGYTF. J is TRBJ1-2 and V is TRBV29-1; tentative D call: TRBD1 (6 bases). The V end lost 8 bases, the J end lost 6 bases, and 13 bases lay between the germline ends. This CDR3 comprises 11 residues. Germline V CDR1 and CDR2: SQVTM, ANQGSEA.

This clone has a single count. V and J are TRBV9 and TRBJ1-1; D is unresolved. CDR1 SGDLS and CDR2 YYNGEE come from the germline V gene. The CDR3 is 11 residues long. Between the trimmed V and J ends, which lost 4 bases and 8 bases, there was a span of 9 bases. The CDR3 loop reads CASSPTGEAFF. In nucleotides, the CDR3 is TGTGCCAGCAGCCCCACGGGGGAAGCTTTCTTT.

As DNA, the CDR3 is TGTGCCAGCACCCATACGAGCGGGGCCTACGAGCAGTACTTC. As protein: CASTHTSGAYEQYF. This chain uses TRBV6-5 with TRBJ2-7; 7 nucleotides match TRBD2. Germline V gives CDR1 MNHEY, CDR2 SVGAGI. The CDR3 sequence is 14 residues long. V was clipped by 7 bases and J by 2 bases; unmatched bases: 8.

This chain connects TRBV28 to TRBJ2-7, with TRBD2 matching over 8 bases. Looked up from germline, CDR1 is MDHEN and CDR2 is SYDVKM. The CDR3 totals 15 residues. V was clipped by 5 bases and J by 3 bases; unmatched bases: 9. The CDR3 sequence: CASSLLVAGFYEQYF. CDR3 in DNA: TGTGCCAGCAGTCTTCTCGTAGCGGGATTCTACGAGCAGTACTTC.

Details on this clone: This specimen includes other DNA sequences encoding the same CDR3. This chain links TRBV5-1 with TRBJ2-1, with D possibly matching TRBD1 (6 bases). Germline V gives CDR1 SGHRS, CDR2 YFSETQ. The V gene lost 2 bases and the J gene lost 0 bases, with 9 bases spanning the gap. The CDR3 spans 15 residues. The CDR3 DNA is TGCGCCAGCAGCTTAGGGGGTAGCTCCTACAATGAGCAGTTCTTC. Its translation: CASSLGGSSYNEQFF.

The chain recombines TRBV27 with TRBJ1-2; 7 bases fit TRBD1. Trimming took 2 bases from V and 8 from J; bases not matched to a gene: 5. Per the germline V gene, CDR1 is MNHEY and CDR2 is SMNVEV (reference sequence). The CDR3 is 13 residues long. CDR3 region: CASSLKGAKGYTF. The CDR3 DNA sequence: TGTGCCAGCAGTTTAAAGGGGGCAAAGGGCTACACCTTC.

The chain carries TRBV7-8 and TRBJ1-5, with a tentative D call TRBD1 (6 bases). V was pared by 2 bases and J by 4 bases, with 9 bases between. The CDR3 totals 14 residues. The germline V gene encodes CDR1 SGHVS and CDR2 FQNEAQ. CDR3 residues: CASSLRGANQPQHF. CDR3 bases: TGTGCCAGCAGCTTAAGGGGGGCGAATCAGCCCCAGCATTTT.

The gene calls are TRBV28 and TRBJ1-4; D remains ambiguous. Germline lookup yields CDR1 MDHEN and CDR2 SYDVKM. This CDR3 contains 15 residues. V was trimmed by 3 bases and J by 4 bases, leaving 12 bases between them. The CDR3 nucleotides read TGTGCCAGCAGTTTTGTGGGCGCTGATAATGAAAAACTGTTTTTT. Residues: CASSFVGADNEKLFF.

The chain carries TRBV7-8 and TRBJ2-2; 9 bases line up with TRBD1. V dropped 4 bases and J dropped 15; count of bases not matched to a gene: 9. The germline V gene has CDR1 SGHVS and CDR2 FQNEAQ. The CDR3 contains 13 residues. The DNA of the CDR3 is TGTGCCAGCAGCTACCGGGACAGGGTAATGGTGTTTTTT. Protein: CASSYRDRVMVFF.

The gene calls are TRBV7-8 and TRBJ1-5; no definite D call. In germline, CDR1 is SGHVS, CDR2 FQNEAQ. The CDR3 totals 14 residues. V was cut by 3 bases and J by 7 bases, with 13 bases left in between. The CDR3 region has the DNA TGTGCCAGCAGCTTTTTCTCAGACGCACAGCCCCAGCATTTT. Translation gives CASSFFSDAQPQHF.

The chain employs TRBV6-6 and TRBJ1-2; D might be TRBD1 (5 bases). CDR1 and CDR2 from the germline V gene are MNHNY and SVGAGI (reference sequence). The CDR3 length is 12 residues. V lost 6 bases and J lost 8, with 13 bases in between. CDR3 loop: CASRVGEEGYTF. CDR3 DNA: TGTGCCAGCAGGGTGGGGGAAGAAGGCTACACCTTC.

This chain joins TRBV2 and TRBJ2-7; a weak D match, TRBD2 (6 bases). Germline lookup yields CDR1 SNHLY and CDR2 FYNNEI. The length of the CDR3 is 13 residues. Between the trimmed V and J ends, which lost 6 bases and 0 bases, there was a span of 9 bases. CDR3 bases: TGTGCCAGCAGGCAGGACTACTCCTACGAGCAGTACTTC. Translated, it gives CASRQDYSYEQYF.

The V gene is TRBV7-2, the J gene TRBJ1-4, with D perhaps matching TRBD1 (5 bases). This CDR3 has 15 amino acids. CDR1 is SGHTA, CDR2 FQGNSA, per germline. Trimming took 0 bases from V and 4 from J, leaving 9 bases between them. In DNA, the CDR3 is TGTGCCAGCAGCTTAGCGAAGGGGATTAATGAAAAACTGTTTTTT. It translates to CASSLAKGINEKLFF.